A selection of T cell receptor beta chains follows, all from one sample in a study of blood T cell repertoires in COVID-19. The repertoire was sequenced with immunoSEQ multiplex PCR; TCRdb's copy has only in-frame clones and lacks some. The data contain tens of thousands of clones, 85% to 90% of them singletons. Sequenced: peripheral blood. Source of these receptors: a man aged 65-85 years with active or convalescent COVID-19. The CDR3 runs from the conserved cysteine through the conserved F or W. Fields, in order: D gene, J gene, V gene, clone size, CDR3 protein, CDR3 DNA. D genes are given only for firm matches. Not all rows give a size; the values are once, few, many and, for expanded clones, a class.

-	TRBJ1-3	TRBV28	-	CASSLEGTGGNTIYF	TGTGCCAGCAGTTTGGAGGGGACGGGGGGAAACACCATATATTTT
-	TRBJ1-1	TRBV12-3/TRBV12-4	-	CASTLWGAEAFF	TGTGCCAGCACCCTCTGGGGGGCTGAAGCTTTCTTT
-	TRBJ1-1	TRBV5-1	-	CASSFGLPNTEAFF	TGCGCCAGCAGCTTCGGACTGCCGAACACTGAAGCTTTCTTT
TRBD2	TRBJ2-3	TRBV5-1	-	CASSGRLAGDTQYF	TGCGCCAGCAGCGGTCGACTAGCCGGTGATACGCAGTATTTT
TRBD2	TRBJ2-1	TRBV9	-	CASSPWREGREQFF	TGTGCCAGCAGCCCCTGGCGGGAGGGCCGTGAGCAGTTCTTC
-	TRBJ2-4	TRBV28	-	CASQSEGRGKNIQYF	TGTGCCAGCCAGTCCGAAGGCAGGGGCAAAAACATTCAGTACTTC
-	TRBJ1-1	TRBV20-1	once	CSARGATEAFF	TGCAGTGCCCGTGGGGCCACTGAAGCTTTCTTT
TRBD1	TRBJ1-5	TRBV7-9	-	CASSYGQGAQPQHF	TGTGCCAGCAGCTACGGACAGGGGGCTCAGCCCCAGCATTTT
TRBD1	TRBJ1-1	TRBV5-5	-	CASSLTGQGFGTEAFF	TGTGCCAGCAGCTTAACGGGACAGGGATTTGGCACTGAAGCTTTCTTT
-	TRBJ2-2	TRBV28	-	CASSFSGTNTGELFF	TGTGCCAGCAGTTTCTCAGGGACGAACACCGGGGAGCTGTTTTTT
-	TRBJ1-5	TRBV6-5	-	CASSYSSGRQPQHF	TGTGCCAGCAGTTACTCCTCGGGGAGACAGCCCCAGCATTTT
TRBD1	TRBJ1-4	TRBV11-2	-	CASSLGTGRSNEKLFF	TGTGCCAGCAGCTTAGGGACAGGGCGAAGTAATGAAAAACTGTTTTTT
-	TRBJ1-6	TRBV11-2	-	CASSLLHSVNSPLHF	TGTGCCAGCAGCTTACTGCATTCGGTAAATTCACCCCTCCACTTT
TRBD1	TRBJ2-5	TRBV19	-	CASSPGTGEETQYF	TGTGCCAGTAGTCCCGGGACAGGGGAAGAGACCCAGTACTTC
-	TRBJ1-2	TRBV11-1	-	CASSLAGRRALRDGYTF	TGTGCCAGCAGCTTAGCCGGGCGCAGGGCCCTAAGAGATGGCTACACCTTC
-	TRBJ1-1	TRBV10-3	-	CAISVERGRDAFF	TGTGCCATCAGTGTGGAAAGGGGTCGCGATGCTTTCTTT
-	TRBJ2-5	TRBV29-1	-	CSVRRDQETQYF	TGCAGCGTTAGGCGGGATCAAGAGACCCAGTACTTC
TRBD1	TRBJ2-2	TRBV6-5	-	CASRGQGAAGELFF	TGTGCCAGCAGGGGGCAGGGGGCAGCCGGGGAGCTGTTTTTT
-	TRBJ2-6	TRBV25-1	-	CASSGSTLGANVLTF	TGTGCCAGCAGTGGTTCAACCCTAGGGGCCAACGTCCTGACTTTC
-	TRBJ2-6	TRBV9	-	CASSPLSRGSGANVLTF	TGTGCCAGCAGCCCCCTGTCTCGAGGGTCTGGGGCCAACGTCCTGACTTTC
-	TRBJ2-6	TRBV7-3	-	CASSPRGARGANVLTF	TGTGCCAGCAGCCCCCGTGGGGCGAGGGGGGCCAACGTCCTGACTTTC
-	TRBJ1-2	TRBV28	-	CASSLQTGNYGYTF	TGTGCCAGCAGTTTACAGACAGGAAACTATGGCTACACCTTC
-	TRBJ2-1	TRBV9	-	CASSALDVDYRQFF	TGTGCCAGCAGCGCTCTAGACGTCGACTACCGGCAGTTCTTC
-	TRBJ1-2	TRBV5-1	-	CASSSASGGNGYTF	TGCGCCAGCAGCTCCGCGAGCGGGGGAAATGGCTACACCTTC
TRBD1	TRBJ2-3	TRBV4-1	-	CASSQDGRGRSDTQYF	TGCGCCAGCAGCCAAGATGGCAGGGGGCGATCAGATACGCAGTATTTT
-	TRBJ1-5	TRBV5-5	-	CASSNRVDQPQHF	TGTGCCAGCAGCAACAGGGTCGATCAGCCCCAGCATTTT
-	TRBJ2-7	TRBV28	-	CATTIGSYEQYF	TGTGCCACAACTATTGGGTCCTACGAGCAGTACTTC
-	TRBJ2-7	TRBV28	-	CASNPGAPRRYEQYF	TGTGCCAGCAACCCAGGGGCTCCCAGAAGGTACGAGCAGTACTTC
-	TRBJ1-2	TRBV7-6	-	CASSLGQPGGGYTF	TGTGCCAGCAGCTTAGGGCAGCCAGGAGGTGGCTACACCTTC
-	TRBJ1-6	TRBV10-3	-	CAISAVQNSPLHF	TGTGCCATCAGTGCAGTACAGAATTCACCCCTCCACTTT
TRBD1	TRBJ1-3	TRBV28	-	CASSSGQGIGTIYF	TGTGCCAGCAGTTCGGGACAGGGGATAGGCACCATATATTTT
-	TRBJ2-5	TRBV6-5	-	CASTGLDYAQYF	TGTGCCAGCACGGGATTGGACTATGCCCAGTACTTC
TRBD2	TRBJ2-2	TRBV5-1	-	CASRQRETGELFF	TGCGCCAGCAGACAGCGGGAAACCGGGGAGCTGTTTTTT
-	TRBJ2-5	TRBV5-6	once	CASSPMLVGGETQYF	TGTGCCAGCAGCCCGATGTTAGTTGGAGGAGAGACCCAGTACTTC
-	TRBJ2-2	TRBV2	once	CASLGGVNTGELFF	TGTGCCAGCCTTGGCGGGGTAAACACCGGGGAGCTGTTTTTT
TRBD1	TRBJ2-2	TRBV6-4	-	CASSERGLDTGELFF	TGTGCCAGCAGTGAGAGGGGGCTCGACACCGGGGAGCTGTTTTTT
-	TRBJ1-5	TRBV4-2	-	CASSQDSDQPQHF	TGTGCCAGCAGCCAAGATTCGGATCAGCCCCAGCATTTT
-	TRBJ1-5	TRBV6-5	-	CASSYNGYNQPQHF	TGTGCCAGCAGTTACAACGGGTACAATCAGCCCCAGCATTTT
-	TRBJ1-1	TRBV5-8	-	CASSLLLSQAFF	TGTGCCAGCAGCTTACTATTGAGCCAAGCTTTCTTT
TRBD2	TRBJ2-7	TRBV7-3	-	CASSLKTVCSGTSGTESSYEQYF	TGTGCCAGCAGCTTAAAAACGGTATGTTCGGGGACTAGCGGTACAGAGTCTTCCTACGAGCAGTACTTC
-	TRBJ2-3	TRBV21-1	-	CASRSATGGPDTQYF	TGTGCCAGCCGCTCCGCGACAGGGGGTCCAGATACGCAGTATTTT